These 4 T cell receptor beta chains share one sample of origin, sequenced in a study of blood T cells in healthy people across ages. Combining a sample-barcoded 5' primer with a J-beta primer mix, a second PCR ran for roughly 7 to 12 cycles. TCRdb reprocessed the 5' RACE reads with MiXCR, giving one entry per CDR3 protein. This sample has 850,000 to 1,100,000 distinct CDR3 sequences, with around two fifths found just once. The sequencing input was blood. The receptors were sampled from a man between 18 and 35 years old in good health.

This chain connects TRBV3-1 to TRBJ2-3, with D possibly being TRBD1 (6 bases). This CDR3 region has 19 residues. V was cut by 4 bases and J by 0 bases, with 23 bases left in between. Germline V gene sequence: CDR1 LGHDT, CDR2 YNNKEL (reference sequence). CDR3 nucleotide sequence: TGTGCCAGCAGCCTGTACCCTCCAGGGACACAGACTAGCACAGATACGCAGTATTTT. This codes for CASSLYPPGTQTSTDTQYF.

As to this clonotype: One end of the junction varies from germline; a read error may be responsible. The chain combines TRBV12-3 or TRBV12-4 with TRBJ1-2; 8 bases align to TRBD1. The CDR3 has 16 amino acids. The CDR3 region has the DNA TGTGCCAGCAGATATAACCAGGGACAGGCCGGCTATGGCCACACCTTC. This gives the protein CASRYNQGQAGYGHTF.

A few counts support this clonotype. The J gene is TRBJ1-2, the V gene TRBV12-3 or TRBV12-4, with D possibly matching TRBD1 (5 bases). CDR3 size: 14 residues. The V gene lost 6 bases and the J gene lost 2 bases, with 13 bases spanning the gap. CDR3: CASRGARGNYGYTF. CDR3 nucleotide sequence: TGTGCCAGCAGGGGCGCGCGGGGCAACTATGGCTACACCTTC.

J is TRBJ1-2 and V is TRBV20-1; tentative D call: TRBD1 (6 bases). V was clipped by 3 bases and J by 4 bases, with 12 bases between them. This CDR3 has 13 residues. Germline V gives CDR1 DFQATT, CDR2 SNEGSKA (reference sequence). In nucleotides, the CDR3 is TGCAGTGCTAGCGTGGGACACGTCTATGGCTACACCTTC. Translation: CSASVGHVYGYTF.